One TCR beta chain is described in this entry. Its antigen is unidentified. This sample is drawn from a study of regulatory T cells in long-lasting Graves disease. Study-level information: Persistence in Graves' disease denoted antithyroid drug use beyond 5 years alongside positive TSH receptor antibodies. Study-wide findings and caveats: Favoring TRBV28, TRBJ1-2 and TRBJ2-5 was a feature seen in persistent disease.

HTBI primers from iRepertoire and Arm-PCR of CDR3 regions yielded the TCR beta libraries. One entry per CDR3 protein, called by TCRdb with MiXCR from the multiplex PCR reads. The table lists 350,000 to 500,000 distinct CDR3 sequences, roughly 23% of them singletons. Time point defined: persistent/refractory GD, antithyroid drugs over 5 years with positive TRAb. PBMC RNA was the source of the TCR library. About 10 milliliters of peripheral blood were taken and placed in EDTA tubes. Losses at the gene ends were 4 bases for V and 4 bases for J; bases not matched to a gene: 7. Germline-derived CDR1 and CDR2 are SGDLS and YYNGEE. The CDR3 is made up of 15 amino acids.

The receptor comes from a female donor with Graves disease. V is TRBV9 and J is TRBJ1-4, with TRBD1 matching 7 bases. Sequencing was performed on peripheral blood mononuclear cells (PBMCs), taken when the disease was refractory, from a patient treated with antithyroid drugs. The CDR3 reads CASSPPGGVNEKLFF. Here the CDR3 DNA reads TGTGCCAGCAGCCCTCCAGGGGGTGTTAATGAAAAACTGTTTTTT.